The T cell receptor (beta chain) described here comes from a study of blood T cell repertoires in COVID-19. As originally analysed: Estimates of nucleated cell counts were drawn from the amplification of reference gene primers. Produced via immunoSEQ multiplex PCR; TCRdb's table is partial and in-frame only. V, J and clone size are taken as reported in that table, and D and trimming were inferred from the DNA itself. This sample carries some 240,000 clones, roughly 90% of them seen once, and the ten largest clones take approximately 2.1%. The CDR3 has 14 residues. Germline lookup yields CDR1 LGHNA and CDR2 YSLEER. V lost 3 bases and J lost 4, with 12 bases in between.

The chain uses TRBV4-3 and TRBJ1-1; D possibly corresponds to TRBD1 (5 bases). Source material: peripheral blood. This receptor was identified in a woman aged 55 to 70 with COVID-19, enrolled during active disease. This CDR3 reads CASSQTTALTEAFF. The CDR3 bases are TGCGCCAGCAGCCAGACGACAGCTCTCACTGAAGCTTTCTTT.